This is a list of T cell receptor beta chains from one sample in a study of blood T cell repertoires in COVID-19. Assay: immunoSEQ multiplex PCR; the TCRdb copy retains only in-frame clones and omits some. The profile shows roughly 50,000 clones, roughly 90% of them singletons. The specimen was peripheral blood. The receptors were gathered from a human donor in a cohort sampled during active COVID-19. Both conserved end residues are part of each CDR3. The D gene is left open where the match is weak. Clone size, where shown, is once, few, many, or a class for clones that have expanded.

D gene: .
clone size: .
V gene: TRBV9
J gene: TRBJ2-3
CDR3 protein: CASSPRALSATDTQYF
CDR3 DNA: TGTGCCAGCAGCCCCCGCGCCCTCTCTGCCACAGATACGCAGTATTTT

D gene: .
clone size: .
V gene: TRBV12-3/TRBV12-4
J gene: TRBJ1-1
CDR3 protein: CASSLLENTEAFF
CDR3 DNA: TGTGCCAGCAGTTTGTTAGAGAACACTGAAGCTTTCTTT

D gene: .
clone size: once
V gene: TRBV3-1/TRBV3-2
J gene: TRBJ1-4
CDR3 protein: CASSARRFNEKLFF
CDR3 DNA: TGTGCCAGCAGCGCTAGACGGTTTAATGAAAAACTGTTTTTT

D gene: TRBD2
clone size: .
V gene: TRBV10-3
J gene: TRBJ2-1
CDR3 protein: CAIIPGGGVGYNEQFF
CDR3 DNA: TGTGCCATCATTCCTGGCGGGGGGGTCGGTTACAATGAGCAGTTCTTC

D gene: .
clone size: once
V gene: TRBV5-1
J gene: TRBJ1-1
CDR3 protein: CASSRTLPGGTEAFF
CDR3 DNA: TGCGCCAGCAGCAGAACCCTCCCCGGGGGCACTGAAGCTTTCTTT

D gene: .
clone size: .
V gene: TRBV5-1
J gene: TRBJ1-4
CDR3 protein: CASSLQGAEKLFF
CDR3 DNA: TGCGCCAGCAGCCTACAGGGTGCTGAAAAACTGTTTTTT

D gene: .
clone size: .
V gene: TRBV6-2/TRBV6-3
J gene: TRBJ2-3
CDR3 protein: CASTPGDSSTDTQYF
CDR3 DNA: TGTGCCAGCACCCCGGGGGACTCCAGCACAGATACGCAGTATTTT

D gene: TRBD2
clone size: .
V gene: TRBV7-2
J gene: TRBJ2-3
CDR3 protein: CASSEDIAGGTDTQYF
CDR3 DNA: TGTGCCAGCAGCGAAGATATAGCGGGGGGAACAGATACGCAGTATTTT

D gene: .
clone size: .
V gene: TRBV9
J gene: TRBJ2-3
CDR3 protein: CASSVEVFGELGDTQYF
CDR3 DNA: TGTGCCAGCAGCGTAGAGGTCTTCGGGGAGTTGGGAGATACGCAGTATTTT

D gene: .
clone size: .
V gene: TRBV7-6
J gene: TRBJ1-1
CDR3 protein: CASSLVAAGALNTEAFF
CDR3 DNA: TGTGCCAGCAGCTTAGTGGCAGCGGGAGCCTTGAACACTGAAGCTTTCTTT

D gene: TRBD2
clone size: .
V gene: TRBV7-9
J gene: TRBJ2-1
CDR3 protein: CASSSGLANNEQFF
CDR3 DNA: TGTGCCAGCAGCTCAGGACTAGCGAACAATGAGCAGTTCTTC

D gene: .
clone size: .
V gene: TRBV5-4
J gene: TRBJ1-2
CDR3 protein: CASSLAKGQVAYTF
CDR3 DNA: TGTGCCAGCAGCTTGGCCAAGGGGCAGGTAGCCTACACCTTC

D gene: TRBD2
clone size: .
V gene: TRBV7-8
J gene: TRBJ2-3
CDR3 protein: CASSLGGGNTDTQYF
CDR3 DNA: TGTGCCAGCAGCTTAGGGGGGGGGAACACAGATACGCAGTATTTT

D gene: TRBD1
clone size: .
V gene: TRBV3-1/TRBV3-2
J gene: TRBJ2-7
CDR3 protein: CASSFRDRGREQYF
CDR3 DNA: TGTGCCAGCAGCTTCCGGGACAGGGGGCGGGAGCAGTACTTC

D gene: TRBD1
clone size: .
V gene: TRBV6-5
J gene: TRBJ2-7
CDR3 protein: CASSYGQGSYEQYF
CDR3 DNA: TGTGCCAGCAGTTACGGACAGGGCTCCTACGAGCAGTACTTC

D gene: .
clone size: .
V gene: TRBV5-1
J gene: TRBJ2-5
CDR3 protein: CASSLVAEETQYF
CDR3 DNA: TGCGCCAGCAGCTTGGTGGCTGAAGAGACCCAGTACTTC

D gene: .
clone size: .
V gene: TRBV7-9
J gene: TRBJ2-3
CDR3 protein: CASSSWTPPTDTQYF
CDR3 DNA: TGTGCCAGCAGCTCTTGGACTCCTCCCACAGATACGCAGTATTTT

D gene: TRBD1
clone size: .
V gene: TRBV27
J gene: TRBJ2-1
CDR3 protein: CASSFFLPGTGEQFF
CDR3 DNA: TGTGCCAGCAGTTTTTTCCTTCCCGGGACAGGGGAGCAGTTCTTC

D gene: .
clone size: .
V gene: TRBV4-1
J gene: TRBJ2-3
CDR3 protein: CASRVEATDTQYF
CDR3 DNA: TGCGCCAGCAGGGTTGAGGCGACAGATACGCAGTATTTT

D gene: TRBD2
clone size: few
V gene: TRBV6-5
J gene: TRBJ2-7
CDR3 protein: CASNMGGAPYEQYF
CDR3 DNA: TGTGCCAGCAACATGGGAGGGGCACCCTACGAGCAGTACTTC

D gene: TRBD1
clone size: .
V gene: TRBV18
J gene: TRBJ2-7
CDR3 protein: CASSPPDRVGQYF
CDR3 DNA: TGTGCCAGCTCACCACCGGACAGGGTGGGGCAGTACTTC

D gene: TRBD1
clone size: .
V gene: TRBV5-1
J gene: TRBJ1-5
CDR3 protein: CASTFSTGDQPQHF
CDR3 DNA: TGCGCCAGCACCTTCTCGACAGGGGATCAGCCCCAGCATTTT

D gene: TRBD2
clone size: .
V gene: TRBV4-2
J gene: TRBJ2-7
CDR3 protein: CASSQDAPVAGKTYEQYF
CDR3 DNA: TGTGCCAGCAGCCAAGATGCTCCGGTAGCGGGGAAGACCTACGAGCAGTACTTC

D gene: TRBD2
clone size: once
V gene: TRBV9
J gene: TRBJ2-1
CDR3 protein: CASKHHKGLAKVTNEQFF
CDR3 DNA: TGTGCCAGCAAGCACCATAAAGGACTAGCGAAAGTCACCAATGAGCAGTTCTTC